Each of the 18 T cell receptor beta chains below was sequenced from the same sample in a study of post-analysis software for immune sequencing data. Study-wide results and caveats: TRBV5-6, TRBV5-1 and TRBV20-1 belonged to a set of a few TRBV segments that were more frequent in patients than controls.

Their cognate antigens are unknown. Unique molecular identifiers were present in the TCR beta cDNA libraries. TCRdb independently ran MiXCR on the PCR reads; one entry per CDR3 protein. The sample contains fewer than 700,000 distinct CDR3 sequences, 44% of which appear only once. The sequenced sample was blood. Source of these receptors: a girl under 18 with multiple sclerosis.

The V call is TRBV3-1, the J call TRBJ2-7; a possible D gene is TRBD2 (5 bases). There are 12 residues in the CDR3. Germline CDR1 reads LGHDT; CDR2 reads YNNKEL (reference sequence). Trimming cost V 1 base and J 9 bases, with 10 bases left between them. CDR3 nucleotide sequence: TGTGCCAGCAGCCAAGCAAGCCGGGGGCAGTACTTC. Encoded protein: CASSQASRGQYF.

J is TRBJ2-5 and V is TRBV7-3, with D maybe TRBD1 (6 bases). From germline, CDR1 is SGHTA and CDR2 FQGTGA. The V end was cut by 8 bases, the J end by 1 base, with 11 bases between. The CDR3 spans 13 residues. The CDR3 loop is CASSGEPQETQYF. Written as DNA, the CDR3 is TGTGCCAGCTCAGGGGAGCCCCAAGAGACCCAGTACTTC. The complete variable domain, with remaining parts taken from reference TRBV7-3 and TRBJ2-5, reads GAGVSQTPSNKVTEKGKYVELRCDPISGHTALYWYRQSLGQGPEFLIYFQGTGAADDSGLPNDRFFAVRPEGSVSTLKIQRTERGDSAVYLCASSGEPQETQYFGPGTRLLVL.

The chain is built from TRBV12-3 or TRBV12-4 and TRBJ2-7; 13 bases fit TRBD2. This CDR3 is built from 15 residues. The ends lost 6 bases at V and 10 bases at J; junction bases unmatched: 12. The CDR3 nucleotides read TGTGCCAGCAGCCGGCTACTAGCGGGAGGGGAGATCCAGTACTTC. This encodes CASSRLLAGGEIQYF.

This sequence joins TRBV7-3 and TRBJ1-4; a weak D match, TRBD1 (6 bases). Looked up from germline, CDR1 is SGHTA and CDR2 is FQGTGA. CDR3 size: 18 residues. Deletions cut 1 base from V and 0 bases from J, with 15 bases between. CDR3 sequence: CASSLNFGTKATNEKLFF. The CDR3 coding sequence is TGTGCCAGCAGCTTAAATTTTGGGACAAAAGCAACTAATGAAAAACTGTTTTTT.

The genes are TRBV10-3 and TRBJ2-7, with D tentatively TRBD2 (7 bases). Deletions cut 7 bases from V and 2 bases from J, with 15 bases between. The CDR3 length is 14 residues. Looked up from germline, CDR1 is ENHRY and CDR2 is SYGVKD. CDR3 residues: CAIKGEREPYEQYF. The DNA of the CDR3 is TGTGCCATCAAGGGGGAGCGGGAACCCTACGAGCAGTACTTC.

The chain carries TRBV20-1 and TRBJ2-1; tentative D call: TRBD2 (6 bases). Germline V gene lookup returns CDR1 DFQATT and CDR2 SNEGSKA (reference sequence). The CDR3 is 15 residues long. The V end lost 5 bases, the J end lost 0 bases, and 14 bases lay between the germline ends. CDR3 sequence: CSALGGASSYNEQFF. For the CDR3, the DNA is TGCAGTGCTCTCGGCGGGGCTAGCTCCTACAATGAGCAGTTCTTC.

This clonotype was seen only a few times. The chain is built from TRBV12-3 or TRBV12-4 and TRBJ2-5, with D possibly being TRBD1 or TRBD2 (5 bases each). The germline V and J ends were trimmed by 3 bases and 5 bases, with 10 bases remaining between them. This CDR3 contains 13 residues. The CDR3 sequence is CASSLWGYETQYF. The CDR3 bases are TGTGCCAGCAGTTTGTGGGGGTACGAGACCCAGTACTTC.

This chain's CDR3 is CASSPLGAGGDEQYF. In DNA form, the CDR3 reads TGCGCCAGCAGCCCGCTCGGAGCGGGAGGGGATGAGCAGTACTTC. The rearrangement joins TRBV4-1 to TRBJ2-7; 10 bases line up with TRBD2. V shed 4 bases, J shed 7 bases, and the junction held 10 bases outside the gene matches. The germline gives CDR1 MGHRA, CDR2 YSYEKL. This CDR3 region has 15 residues.

This clonotype was recorded a few times. The chain combines TRBV12-3 or TRBV12-4 with TRBJ1-5; D gene uncertain. The CDR3 consists of 13 residues. V lost 5 bases, J lost 5 bases, and 10 bases lay in between. The CDR3 coding sequence is TGTGCCAGCAGTGATGGCGGTTATCAGCCCCAGCATTTT. Protein: CASSDGGYQPQHF.

The gene calls are TRBV3-1 and TRBJ2-1; D is possibly TRBD2 (6 bases). Germline V CDR1 and CDR2: LGHDT, YNNKEL (reference sequence). V lost 3 bases and J lost 4, with 10 bases in between. The CDR3 is 14 amino acids. CDR3 loop: CASSQRSGYNEQFF. The CDR3, as DNA: TGTGCCAGCAGCCAGCGTAGCGGTTACAATGAGCAGTTCTTC.

The chain couples TRBV12-3 or TRBV12-4 to TRBJ1-2; 9 bases agree with TRBD1. The CDR3 spans 18 residues. The trim removed 5 bases at V and 4 bases at J, leaving 17 bases unmatched. CDR3 in DNA: TGTGCCAGCAGTCGTCCTAGCCTTCTGGGACAGGGTTTCTATGGCTACACCTTC. Protein: CASSRPSLLGQGFYGYTF.

The chain links TRBV10-3 to TRBJ1-6; no firm D call. Germline lookup yields CDR1 ENHRY and CDR2 SYGVKD. The CDR3 covers 14 residues. Trimming cost V 0 bases and J 9 bases, with 9 bases left between them. The DNA for the CDR3 is TGTGCCATCAGTGAGTCGGTCCGGGGTTCACCCCTCCACTTT. Translating gives CAISESVRGSPLHF.

In this sample, this clonotype turned up a few times. The J gene is TRBJ2-5, the V gene TRBV12-3 or TRBV12-4; TRBD2 matches at 11 bases. The DNA end is more similar to TRBJ2-7, so the J call may be wrong. The CDR3 length is 14 residues. The CDR3 region has the DNA TGTGCCAGCAGATCCGGGACTAGCGGCTACGAGCAGTACTTC. It encodes CASRSGTSGYEQYF.

The rearrangement links TRBV5-1 to TRBJ2-7; TRBD1 matches at 8 bases. V lost 3 bases, J lost 6 bases, and 11 bases stayed unmatched. CDR1 is SGHRS, CDR2 YFSETQ, per germline. This CDR3 comprises 15 residues. The CDR3 DNA is TGCGCCAGCAGCTCCGGGACAGGCCCCGAGGGCGAGCAGTACTTC. Protein sequence: CASSSGTGPEGEQYF.

In its sample, this clonotype was seen a few times. The J gene is TRBJ2-7, the V gene TRBV11-2; no firm D call. The CDR3 loop spans 12 amino acids. CDR1 is SGHAT, CDR2 FQNNGV, per germline. V was clipped by 2 bases and J by 5 bases, with 7 bases between them. The chain's CDR3 is CASSLPRNEQYF. In DNA form, the CDR3 reads TGTGCCAGCAGCTTACCAAGAAACGAGCAGTACTTC.

This clonotype was seen a handful of times. This chain joins TRBV11-2 and TRBJ1-1; D is unclear. This CDR3 has 12 residues. Trimming took off 3 bases at V and 2 bases at J, with 4 bases between the two ends. Germline values: CDR1 SGHAT, CDR2 FQNNGV. CDR3 region: CASSFPNTEAFF. The CDR3 nucleotides read TGTGCCAGCAGCTTCCCCAACACTGAAGCTTTCTTT.

V is TRBV5-1 and J is TRBJ2-5; D tentatively fits TRBD1 or TRBD2 (5 bases each). The CDR3 runs 14 residues. Trimming shortened V by 4 bases and J by 5 bases, and 15 bases separated the two germline ends. CDR1 is SGHRS, CDR2 YFSETQ, per germline. In nucleotides, the CDR3 is TGCGCCAGCAGCCCAACCTACGGGGCTGAGACCCAGTACTTC. Its translation: CASSPTYGAETQYF. Looking up the rest from reference TRBV5-1 and TRBJ2-5 gives the full variable domain: KAGVTQTPRYLIKTRGQQVTLSCSPISGHRSVSWYQQTPGQGLQFLFEYFSETQRNKGNFPGRFSGRQFSNSRSEMNVSTLELGDSALYLCASSPTYGAETQYFGPGTRLLVL.

This clonotype was seen a few times. The J gene is TRBJ1-2, the V gene TRBV12-3 or TRBV12-4; D is unresolved. V lost 2 bases and J lost 1, with 11 bases in between. The CDR3 covers 15 residues. The CDR3 loop is CASSLRALGNYGYTF. The CDR3 DNA is TGTGCCAGCAGTTTAAGGGCCCTGGGTAACTATGGCTACACCTTC.